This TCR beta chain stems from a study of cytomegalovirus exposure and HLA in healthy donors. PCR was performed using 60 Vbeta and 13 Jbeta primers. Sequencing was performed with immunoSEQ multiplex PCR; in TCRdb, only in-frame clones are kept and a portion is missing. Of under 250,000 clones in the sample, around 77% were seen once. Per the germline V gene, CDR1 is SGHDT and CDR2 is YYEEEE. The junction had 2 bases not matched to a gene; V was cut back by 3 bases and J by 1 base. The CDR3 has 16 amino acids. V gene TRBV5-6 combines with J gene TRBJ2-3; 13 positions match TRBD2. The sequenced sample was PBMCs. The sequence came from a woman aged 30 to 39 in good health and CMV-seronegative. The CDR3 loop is CASSWGTSGGTDTQYF. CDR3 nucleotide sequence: TGTGCCAGCAGCTGGGGGACTAGCGGGGGCACAGATACGCAGTATTTT.